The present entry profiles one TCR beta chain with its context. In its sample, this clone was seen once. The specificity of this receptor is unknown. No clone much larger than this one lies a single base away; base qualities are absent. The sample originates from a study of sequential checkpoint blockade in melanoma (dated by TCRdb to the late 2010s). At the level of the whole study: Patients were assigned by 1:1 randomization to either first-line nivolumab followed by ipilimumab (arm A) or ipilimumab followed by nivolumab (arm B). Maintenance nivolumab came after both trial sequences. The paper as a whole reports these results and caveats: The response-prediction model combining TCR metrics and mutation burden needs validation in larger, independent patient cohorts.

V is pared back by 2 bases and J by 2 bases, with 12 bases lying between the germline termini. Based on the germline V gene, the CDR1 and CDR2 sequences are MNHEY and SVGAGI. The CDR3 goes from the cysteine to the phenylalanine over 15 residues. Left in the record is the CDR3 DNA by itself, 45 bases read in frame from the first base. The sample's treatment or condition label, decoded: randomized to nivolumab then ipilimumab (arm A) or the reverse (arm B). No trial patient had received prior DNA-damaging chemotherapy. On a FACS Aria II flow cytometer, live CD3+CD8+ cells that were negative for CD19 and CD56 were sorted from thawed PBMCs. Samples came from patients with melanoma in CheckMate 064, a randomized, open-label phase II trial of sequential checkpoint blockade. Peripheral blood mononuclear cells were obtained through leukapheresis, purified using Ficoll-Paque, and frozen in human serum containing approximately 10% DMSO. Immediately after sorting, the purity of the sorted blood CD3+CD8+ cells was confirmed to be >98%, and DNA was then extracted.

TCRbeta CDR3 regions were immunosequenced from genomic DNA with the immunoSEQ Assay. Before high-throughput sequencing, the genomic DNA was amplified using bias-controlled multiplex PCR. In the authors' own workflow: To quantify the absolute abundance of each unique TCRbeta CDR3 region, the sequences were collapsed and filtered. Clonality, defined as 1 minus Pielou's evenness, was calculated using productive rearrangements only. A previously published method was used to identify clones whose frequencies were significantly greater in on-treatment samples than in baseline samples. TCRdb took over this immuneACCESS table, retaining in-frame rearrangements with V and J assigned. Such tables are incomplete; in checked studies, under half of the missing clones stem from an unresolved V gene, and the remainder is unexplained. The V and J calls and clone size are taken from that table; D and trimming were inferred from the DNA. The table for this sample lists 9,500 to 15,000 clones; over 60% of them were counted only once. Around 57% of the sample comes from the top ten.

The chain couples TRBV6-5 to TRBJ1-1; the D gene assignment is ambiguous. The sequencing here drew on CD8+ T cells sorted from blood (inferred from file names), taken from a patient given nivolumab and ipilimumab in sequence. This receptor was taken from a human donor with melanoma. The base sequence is TGTGCCAGCAGTTACCTCACTTACTCAAACACTGAAGCTTTCTTT. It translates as CASSYLTYSNTEAFF.